One TCR beta chain is described in this entry. The data derive from a study of blood T cell repertoires in COVID-19. Study as a whole: From T cells, B-cell-depleted T cells, or PBMCs came the material, which was cDNA or gDNA.

Here immunoSEQ multiplex PCR was the method, and the copy in TCRdb shows in-frame clones only, minus some. The sample shows approximately 190,000 clones, 80% to 90% of them seen only once. This TCR was recovered from a man aged 80 or over with acute or convalescent COVID-19. Material for sequencing was peripheral blood.

CDR3 in DNA: TGTGCCAGCAGTTTATCGAAGGGGGGACTAGCGGGAGCCGAGACCCAGTACTTC. Translation gives CASSLSKGGLAGAETQYF. The chain couples TRBV27 to TRBJ2-5; 14 nucleotides match TRBD2. The V and J ends lost 0 bases and 5 bases, in that order; junction bases with no gene match: 8. Germline V gene data show CDR1 as MNHEY and CDR2 as SMNVEV (reference sequence). This CDR3 comprises 18 residues.